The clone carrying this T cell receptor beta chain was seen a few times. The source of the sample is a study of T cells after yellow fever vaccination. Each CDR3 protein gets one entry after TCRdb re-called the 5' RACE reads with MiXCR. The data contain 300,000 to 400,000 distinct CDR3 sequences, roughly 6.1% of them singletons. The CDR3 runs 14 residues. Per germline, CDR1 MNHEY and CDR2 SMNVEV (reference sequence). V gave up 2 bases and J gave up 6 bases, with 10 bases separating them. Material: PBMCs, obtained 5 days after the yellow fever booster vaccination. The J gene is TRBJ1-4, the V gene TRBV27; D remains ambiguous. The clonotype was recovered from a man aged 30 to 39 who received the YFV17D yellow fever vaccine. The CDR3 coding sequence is TGTGCCAGCAGTTTAGGACCGGCGGATGAAAAACTGTTTTTT. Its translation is CASSLGPADEKLFF.